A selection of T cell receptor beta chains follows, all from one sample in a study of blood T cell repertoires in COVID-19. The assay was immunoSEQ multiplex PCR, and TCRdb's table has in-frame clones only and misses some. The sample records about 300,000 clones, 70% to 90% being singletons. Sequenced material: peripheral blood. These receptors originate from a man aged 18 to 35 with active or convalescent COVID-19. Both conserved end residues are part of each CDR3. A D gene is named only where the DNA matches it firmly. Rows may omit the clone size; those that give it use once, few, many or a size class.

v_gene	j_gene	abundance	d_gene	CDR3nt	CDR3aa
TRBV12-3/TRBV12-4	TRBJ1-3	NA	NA	TGTGCCAGCAGTTTCAGCTCTGGAAACACCATATATTTT	CASSFSSGNTIYF
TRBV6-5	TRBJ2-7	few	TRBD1	TGTGCCAGCAGTTGGACAGGGGGGGCGAGGGAGCAGTACTTC	CASSWTGGAREQYF
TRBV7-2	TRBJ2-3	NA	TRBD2	TGTGCCAGCAGCTTAAAAGGTCGGGGGGGCCTCGCAGATACGCAGTATTTT	CASSLKGRGGLADTQYF
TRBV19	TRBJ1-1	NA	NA	TGTGCCAGTAGTATAGATAGGGGAATACCGGCGAACACTGAAGCTTTCTTT	CASSIDRGIPANTEAFF
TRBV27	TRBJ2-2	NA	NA	TGTGCCAGCAGTTCCTTTATGAACACCGGGGAGCTGTTTTTT	CASSSFMNTGELFF
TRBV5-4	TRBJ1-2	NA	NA	TGTGCCAGCAGCGGAACCTACAGCGGATATGGCTACACCTTC	CASSGTYSGYGYTF
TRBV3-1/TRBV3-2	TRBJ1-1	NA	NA	TGTGCCAGCCAAGACACGAACACTGAAGCTTTCTTT	CASQDTNTEAFF
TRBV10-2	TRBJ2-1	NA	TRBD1	TGCGCCAGCAGTGAGCCCAATACAGGGGAGAATGAGCAGTTCTTC	CASSEPNTGENEQFF
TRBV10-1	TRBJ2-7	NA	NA	TGCGCCAGCAGTGAGGCAGGGGGACTCCGCGACGAGCAGTACTTC	CASSEAGGLRDEQYF
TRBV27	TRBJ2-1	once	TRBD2	TGTGCCAGCAGCGTACGGTCTGGCGGGGGGGCCCCACATGAGCAGTTCTTC	CASSVRSGGGAPHEQFF
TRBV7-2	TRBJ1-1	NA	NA	TGTGCCAGCAGCTTGCTCACGGGTCGAGGGGGCACTGAAGCTTTCTTT	CASSLLTGRGGTEAFF
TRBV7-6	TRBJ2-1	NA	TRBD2	TGTGCCAGCAGCCTGTATTCGAGCGGGGGGAATGAGCAGTTCTTC	CASSLYSSGGNEQFF
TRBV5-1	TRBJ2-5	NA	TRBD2	TGCGCCAGCAGTCCCGGACCGGGACTACTGTCCGAGACCCAGTACTTC	CASSPGPGLLSETQYF
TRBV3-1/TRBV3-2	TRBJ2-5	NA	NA	TGTGCCAGCAGCCATTTCGACTACGCCCTCCAAGAGACCCAGTACTTC	CASSHFDYALQETQYF
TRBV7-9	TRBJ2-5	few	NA	TGTGCCAGCAGCTTAGGTCGAGTGGCAGGGCAGGGAAGAGAGACCCAGTACTTC	CASSLGRVAGQGRETQYF
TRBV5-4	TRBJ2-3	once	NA	TGTGCCAGCAGCTTGGCGGGTTCTCGGTACACAGATACGCAGTATTTT	CASSLAGSRYTDTQYF
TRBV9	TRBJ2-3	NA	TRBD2	TGTGCCAGCAGCATGCCTAACGGGGTAGCGGGGGGGCCAGCAGATACGCAGTATTTT	CASSMPNGVAGGPADTQYF
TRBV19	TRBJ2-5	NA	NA	TGTGCCAGTAGTATAAGGGCGAGGACATCTCAAGAGACCCAGTACTTC	CASSIRARTSQETQYF
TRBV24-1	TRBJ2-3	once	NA	TGTGCCACCAGTGGCAGAAGCACAGATACGCAGTATTTT	CATSGRSTDTQYF
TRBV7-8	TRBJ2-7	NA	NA	TGTGCCAGCAGGCCCCAGAGGGGGATTTCCTACGAGCAGTACTTC	CASRPQRGISYEQYF
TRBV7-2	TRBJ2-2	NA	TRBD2	TGTGCCAGCAGCTTAGTAGCGGGGGGGAACACCGGGGAGCTGTTTTTT	CASSLVAGGNTGELFF
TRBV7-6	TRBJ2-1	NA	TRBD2	TGTGCCAGCAGCTCCCCGACTAGCGGGGGCTCTTACAATGAGCAGTTCTTC	CASSSPTSGGSYNEQFF
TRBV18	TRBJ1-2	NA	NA	TGTGCCAGCTCACTCTATGAGGTGTATGGCTACACCTTC	CASSLYEVYGYTF
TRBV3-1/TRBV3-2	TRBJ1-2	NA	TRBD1	TGTGCCAGCAGCCAAGGTGGGACAGTAAACTATGGCTACACCTTC	CASSQGGTVNYGYTF
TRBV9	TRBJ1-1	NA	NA	TGTGCCAGCAGCGTAGGGAGGAGGGACACTGAAGCTTTCTTT	CASSVGRRDTEAFF
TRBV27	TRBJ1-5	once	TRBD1	TGTGCCAGCAGTAAAACAGGGGGTAGCAATCAGCCCCAGCATTTT	CASSKTGGSNQPQHF
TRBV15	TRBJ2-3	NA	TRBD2	TGTGCCACCAGCAGAGTTTCACTAGCGGGGGCCTACACAGATACGCAGTATTTT	CATSRVSLAGAYTDTQYF
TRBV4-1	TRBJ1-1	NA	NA	TGCGCCAGCAGCCCTACGCCCGGTGATAACACTGAAGCTTTCTTT	CASSPTPGDNTEAFF
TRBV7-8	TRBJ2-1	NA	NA	TGTGCCAGCAGCCCCGTGGGGCGTGGGGAGCAGTTCTTC	CASSPVGRGEQFF
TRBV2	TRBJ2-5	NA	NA	TGTGCCAGCAGTGAAGCGCGGGGAGGTCTTGAGACCCAGTACTTC	CASSEARGGLETQYF
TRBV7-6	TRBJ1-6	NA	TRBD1	TGTGCCAGCAGCGGGACGGACAGGGGGCCTTATAATTCACCCCTCCACTTT	CASSGTDRGPYNSPLHF
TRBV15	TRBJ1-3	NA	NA	TGTGCCACCAGCAGAGGGGGGGAGCTGGCTGGAAACACCATATATTTT	CATSRGGELAGNTIYF
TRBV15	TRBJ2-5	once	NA	TGTGCCACCAGCAGAGATTTAACGGAAGAGACCCAGTACTTC	CATSRDLTEETQYF
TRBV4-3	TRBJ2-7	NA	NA	TGCGCCAGCAGCCAAGCCAGGGCTTCCGCCTACGAGCAGTACTTC	CASSQARASAYEQYF
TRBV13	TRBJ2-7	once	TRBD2	TGTGCCAGCAGCTTAGGAAGGACTAGCGGGGAGCAGTACTTC	CASSLGRTSGEQYF
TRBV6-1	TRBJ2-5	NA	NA	TGTGCCAGCAGTGCACAGGGAGATCTCTCCGACAGGGAGGTGGAGACCCAGTACTTC	CASSAQGDLSDREVETQYF
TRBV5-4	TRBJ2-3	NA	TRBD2	TGTGCCAGCAGCCCACCGGGACTAGCGGGGGGAAGGGCTGGCACAGATACGCAGTATTTT	CASSPPGLAGGRAGTDTQYF
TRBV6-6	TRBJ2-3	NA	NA	TGTGCCAGCAGTGGAGGACAGTTTAGCACAGATACGCAGTATTTT	CASSGGQFSTDTQYF
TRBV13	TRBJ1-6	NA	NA	TGTGCCAGCAGCTTAGGGGGGAGCTCCTATAATTCACCCCTCCACTTT	CASSLGGSSYNSPLHF
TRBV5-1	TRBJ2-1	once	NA	TGCGCCAGCAAAGCGGACGGAACCTACAATGAGCAGTTCTTC	CASKADGTYNEQFF
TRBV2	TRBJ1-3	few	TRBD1	TGTGCCAGCAGTCTAACCCGACAGGGGGCGAGAGGAAACACCATATATTTT	CASSLTRQGARGNTIYF
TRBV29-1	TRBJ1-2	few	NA	TGCAGCGTTGAGTTTGGAGATAACTATGGCTACACCTTC	CSVEFGDNYGYTF
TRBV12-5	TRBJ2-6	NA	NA	TGTGCTAGTGGTTCCCCCGGAGGGGGGGTTCTCTCTGGGGCCAACGTCCTGACTTTC	CASGSPGGGVLSGANVLTF
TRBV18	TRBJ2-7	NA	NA	TGTGCCAGCTCACCGGAACCCGGTATAATAAACAGGGTCAATTTGCCTTACGAGCAGTACTTC	CASSPEPGIINRVNLPYEQYF
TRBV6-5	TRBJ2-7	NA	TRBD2	TGTGCCAGCAGGGGGCTAGCGGAGCCTTACGAGCAGTACTTC	CASRGLAEPYEQYF
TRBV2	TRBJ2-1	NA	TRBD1	TGTGCCAGCAGTGTCGGGGACAGGGGATTCAATGAGCAGTTCTTC	CASSVGDRGFNEQFF
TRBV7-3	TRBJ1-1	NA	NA	TGTGCCAGCACTCCAGGGGTGCTCACTGAAGCTTTCTTT	CASTPGVLTEAFF
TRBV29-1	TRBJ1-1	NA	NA	TGCAGCGTTCCGAACAGGGTGAACACTGAAGCTTTCTTT	CSVPNRVNTEAFF
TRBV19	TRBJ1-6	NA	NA	TGTGCCAGTAGCATGAGGGGGAGCTCCTATAATTCACCCCTCCACTTT	CASSMRGSSYNSPLHF
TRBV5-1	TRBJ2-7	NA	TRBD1	TGCGCCAGCAGCTTCGGACAGGAATCCTACGAGCAGTACTTC	CASSFGQESYEQYF
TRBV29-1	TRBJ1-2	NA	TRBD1	TGCAGCGTGCAGGGACAGGGGGCCGGCTACACCTTC	CSVQGQGAGYTF
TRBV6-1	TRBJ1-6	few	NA	TGTGCCAGCCGACAGACAGATAATTCACCCCTCCACTTT	CASRQTDNSPLHF
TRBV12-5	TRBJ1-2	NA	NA	TGTGCTAGTGGACAGGGATCAGGCTATGGCTACACCTTC	CASGQGSGYGYTF